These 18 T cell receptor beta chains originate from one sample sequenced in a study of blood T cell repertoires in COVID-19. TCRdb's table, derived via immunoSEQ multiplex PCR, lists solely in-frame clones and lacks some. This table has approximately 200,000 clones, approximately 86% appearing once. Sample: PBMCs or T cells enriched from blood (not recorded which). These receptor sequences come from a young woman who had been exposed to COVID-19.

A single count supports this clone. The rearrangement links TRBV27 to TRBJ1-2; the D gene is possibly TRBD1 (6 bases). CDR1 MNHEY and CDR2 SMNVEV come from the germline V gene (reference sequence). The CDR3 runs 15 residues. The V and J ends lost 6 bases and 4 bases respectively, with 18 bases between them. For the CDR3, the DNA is TGTGCCAGCAGCCAAGGGGGGGGGCTAGGCTATGGCTACACCTTC. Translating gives CASSQGGGLGYGYTF.

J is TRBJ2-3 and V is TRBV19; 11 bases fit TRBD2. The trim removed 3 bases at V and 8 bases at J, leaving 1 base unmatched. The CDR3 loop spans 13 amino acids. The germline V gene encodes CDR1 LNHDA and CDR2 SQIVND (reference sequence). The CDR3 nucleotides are TGTGCCAGTAGTATTACTAGCGGGGGTACGCAGTATTTT. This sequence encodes CASSITSGGTQYF. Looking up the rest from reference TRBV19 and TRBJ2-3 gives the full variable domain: DGGITQSPKYLFRKEGQNVTLSCEQNLNHDAMYWYRQDPGQGLRLIYYSQIVNDFQKGDIAEGYSVSREKKESFPLTVTSAQKNPTAFYLCASSITSGGTQYFGPGTRLTVL.

CDR3 protein: CAISGGGYEQYF. As DNA, the CDR3 is TGTGCCATCAGTGGGGGGGGTTACGAGCAGTACTTC. The chain recombines TRBV10-3 with TRBJ2-7; 7 bases match TRBD2. J was trimmed by 4 bases and V by 4 bases; bases with no gene match: 1. CDR1 ENHRY and CDR2 SYGVKD come from the germline V gene. This CDR3 contains 12 residues.

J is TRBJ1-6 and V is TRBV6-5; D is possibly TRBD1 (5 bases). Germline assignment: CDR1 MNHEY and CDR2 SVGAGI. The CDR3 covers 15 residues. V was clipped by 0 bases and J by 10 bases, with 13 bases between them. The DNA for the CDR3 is TGTGCCAGCAGTTACTCGGCCAGGGAAGGCTCACCCCTCCACTTT. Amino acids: CASSYSAREGSPLHF.

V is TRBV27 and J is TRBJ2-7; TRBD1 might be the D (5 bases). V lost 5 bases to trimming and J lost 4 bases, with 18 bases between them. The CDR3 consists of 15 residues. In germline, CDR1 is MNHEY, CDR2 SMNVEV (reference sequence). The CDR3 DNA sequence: TGTGCCAGCAGTAGCGCGTGGCAGGGCGTATACGAGCAGTACTTC. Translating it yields CASSSAWQGVYEQYF.

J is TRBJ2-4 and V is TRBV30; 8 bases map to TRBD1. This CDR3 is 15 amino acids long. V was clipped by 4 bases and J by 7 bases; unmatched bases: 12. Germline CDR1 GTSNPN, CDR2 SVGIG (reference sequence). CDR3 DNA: TGTGCCTGGATGGCCGGGACAGGAGGGGGCAACATTCAGTACTTC. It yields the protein CAWMAGTGGGNIQYF.

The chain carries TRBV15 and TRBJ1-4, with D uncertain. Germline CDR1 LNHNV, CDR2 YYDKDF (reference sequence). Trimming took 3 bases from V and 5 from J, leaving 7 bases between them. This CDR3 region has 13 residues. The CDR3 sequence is CATSSIYNEKLFF. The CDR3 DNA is TGTGCCACCAGCAGTATCTACAATGAAAAACTGTTTTTT.

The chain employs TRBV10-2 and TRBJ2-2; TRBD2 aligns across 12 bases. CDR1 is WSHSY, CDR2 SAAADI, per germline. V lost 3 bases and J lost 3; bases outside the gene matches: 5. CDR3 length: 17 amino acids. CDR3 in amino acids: CASSDLAGGPDTGELFF. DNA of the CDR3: TGCGCCAGCAGTGATCTAGCGGGGGGGCCGGACACCGGGGAGCTGTTTTTT.

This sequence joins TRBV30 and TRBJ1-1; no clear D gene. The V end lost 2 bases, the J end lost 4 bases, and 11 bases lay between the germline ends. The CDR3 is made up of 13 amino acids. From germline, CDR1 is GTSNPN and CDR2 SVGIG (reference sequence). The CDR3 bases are TGTGCCTGGAGTAAGTTGGCGGGCACTGAAGCTTTCTTT. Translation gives CAWSKLAGTEAFF.

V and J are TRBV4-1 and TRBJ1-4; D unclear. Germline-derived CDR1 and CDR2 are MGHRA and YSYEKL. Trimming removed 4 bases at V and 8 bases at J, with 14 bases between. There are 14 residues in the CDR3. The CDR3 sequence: CASSRQIPGEKLFF. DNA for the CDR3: TGCGCCAGCAGCCGACAAATACCTGGGGAAAAACTGTTTTTT.

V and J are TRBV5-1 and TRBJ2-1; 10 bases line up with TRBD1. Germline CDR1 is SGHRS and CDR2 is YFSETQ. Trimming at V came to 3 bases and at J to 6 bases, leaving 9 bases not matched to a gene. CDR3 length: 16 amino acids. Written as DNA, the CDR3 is TGCGCCAGCAGCTCCGAGATTGGGACAGGGGTCAATGAGCAGTTCTTC. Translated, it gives CASSSEIGTGVNEQFF.

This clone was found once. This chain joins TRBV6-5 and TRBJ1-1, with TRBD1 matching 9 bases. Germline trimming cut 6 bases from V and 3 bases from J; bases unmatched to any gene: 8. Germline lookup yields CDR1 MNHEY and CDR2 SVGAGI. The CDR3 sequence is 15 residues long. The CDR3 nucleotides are TGTGCCAGCAGCTTACAGGGGGCGGGATACACTGAAGCTTTCTTT. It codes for CASSLQGAGYTEAFF.

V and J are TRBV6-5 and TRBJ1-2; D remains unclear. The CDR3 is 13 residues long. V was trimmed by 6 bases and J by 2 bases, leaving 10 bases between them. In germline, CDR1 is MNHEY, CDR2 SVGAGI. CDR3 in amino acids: CASSLTQNYGYTF. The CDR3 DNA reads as TGTGCCAGCAGCCTCACACAGAACTATGGCTACACCTTC.

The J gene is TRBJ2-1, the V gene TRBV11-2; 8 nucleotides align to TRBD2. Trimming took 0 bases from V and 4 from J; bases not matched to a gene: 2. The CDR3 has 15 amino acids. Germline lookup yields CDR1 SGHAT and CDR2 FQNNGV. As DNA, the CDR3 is TGTGCCAGCAGCTTAGACGGGGGGGCTTACAATGAGCAGTTCTTC. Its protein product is CASSLDGGAYNEQFF.

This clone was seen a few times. The CDR3 protein is CAWSSQGAGELFF. The DNA of the CDR3 is TGTGCCTGGAGTTCACAGGGGGCCGGGGAGCTGTTTTTT. The chain employs TRBV30 and TRBJ2-2; 8 bases align to TRBD1. The CDR3 runs to 13 residues. Trimming took 2 bases from V and 6 from J; bases not matched to a gene: 2. Germline lookup yields CDR1 GTSNPN and CDR2 SVGIG (reference sequence).

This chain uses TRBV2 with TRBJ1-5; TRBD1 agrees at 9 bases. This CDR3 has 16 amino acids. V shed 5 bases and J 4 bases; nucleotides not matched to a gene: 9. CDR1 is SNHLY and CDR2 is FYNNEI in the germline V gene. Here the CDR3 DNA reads TGTGCCAGCAGTATGAAACGGACAGGGGAAAATCAGCCCCAGCATTTT. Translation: CASSMKRTGENQPQHF.

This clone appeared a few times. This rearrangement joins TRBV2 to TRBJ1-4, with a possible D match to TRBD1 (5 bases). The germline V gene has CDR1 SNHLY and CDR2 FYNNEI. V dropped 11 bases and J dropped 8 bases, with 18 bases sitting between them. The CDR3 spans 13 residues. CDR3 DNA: TGTGCCGTCAGGGTGGACGGTGGGGAAAAACTGTTTTTT. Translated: CAVRVDGGEKLFF.

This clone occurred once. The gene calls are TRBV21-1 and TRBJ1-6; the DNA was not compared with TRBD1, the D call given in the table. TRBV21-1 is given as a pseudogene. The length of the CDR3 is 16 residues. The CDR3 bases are TGTGCCAGCAGCAAAGGAAAGGGGGCCTATAATTCACCCCTCCACTTT. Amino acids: CASSKGKGAYNSPLHF.